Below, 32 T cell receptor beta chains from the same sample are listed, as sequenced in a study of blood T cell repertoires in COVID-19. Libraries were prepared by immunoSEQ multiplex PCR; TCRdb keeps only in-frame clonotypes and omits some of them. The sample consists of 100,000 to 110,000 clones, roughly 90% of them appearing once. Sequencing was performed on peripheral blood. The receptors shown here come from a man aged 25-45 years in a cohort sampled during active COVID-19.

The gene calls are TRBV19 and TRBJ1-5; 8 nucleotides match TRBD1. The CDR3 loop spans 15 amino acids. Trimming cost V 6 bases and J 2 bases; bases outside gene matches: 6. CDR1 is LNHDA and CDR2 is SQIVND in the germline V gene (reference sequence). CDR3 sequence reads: CASSSGGQGNQPQHF. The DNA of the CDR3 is TGTGCCAGTAGCTCAGGGGGCCAGGGCAATCAGCCCCAGCATTTT.

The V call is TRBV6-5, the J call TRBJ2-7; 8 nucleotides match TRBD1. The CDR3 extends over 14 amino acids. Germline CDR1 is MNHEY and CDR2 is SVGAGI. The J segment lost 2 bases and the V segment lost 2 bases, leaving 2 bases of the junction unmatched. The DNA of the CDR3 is TGTGCCAGCAGTTACGACAGGGGCACCTACGAGCAGTACTTC. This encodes CASSYDRGTYEQYF.

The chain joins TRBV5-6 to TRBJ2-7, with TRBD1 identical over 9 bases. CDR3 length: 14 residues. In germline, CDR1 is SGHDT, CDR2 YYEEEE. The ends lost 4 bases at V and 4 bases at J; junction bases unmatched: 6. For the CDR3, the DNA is TGTGCCAGCAGCAGACAGGGGGTAGGGTACGAGCAGTACTTC. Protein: CASSRQGVGYEQYF.

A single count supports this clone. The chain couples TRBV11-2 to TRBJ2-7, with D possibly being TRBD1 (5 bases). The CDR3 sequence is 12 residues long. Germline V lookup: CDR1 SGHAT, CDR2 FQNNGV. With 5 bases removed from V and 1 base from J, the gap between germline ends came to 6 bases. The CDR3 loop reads CASSGASYEQYF. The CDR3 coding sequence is TGTGCCAGCAGCGGGGCTTCCTACGAGCAGTACTTC.

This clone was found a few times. The CDR3 reads CASTGSGTAFNSPLHF. The CDR3 nucleotides are TGTGCCAGTACGGGATCCGGGACAGCCTTTAATTCACCCCTCCACTTT. V usage is TRBV19 and J usage is TRBJ1-6; 7 bases match TRBD1. The J segment lost 6 bases and the V segment lost 7 bases, leaving 12 bases of the junction unmatched. Germline CDR1 reads LNHDA; CDR2 reads SQIVND (reference sequence). The CDR3 is 16 residues long.

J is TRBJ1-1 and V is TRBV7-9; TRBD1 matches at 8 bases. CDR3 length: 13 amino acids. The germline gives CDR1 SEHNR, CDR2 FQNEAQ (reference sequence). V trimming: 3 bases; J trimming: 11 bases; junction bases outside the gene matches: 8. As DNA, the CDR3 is TGTGCCAGCAGCTTCGGGCAGGGGGCTATGGCTTTCTTT. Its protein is CASSFGQGAMAFF.

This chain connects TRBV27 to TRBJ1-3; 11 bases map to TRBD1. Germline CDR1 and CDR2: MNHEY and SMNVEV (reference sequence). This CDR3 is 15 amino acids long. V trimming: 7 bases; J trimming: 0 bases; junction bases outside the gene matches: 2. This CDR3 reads CASIGQGASGNTIYF. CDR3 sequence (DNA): TGTGCCAGCATAGGACAGGGGGCCTCTGGAAACACCATATATTTT.

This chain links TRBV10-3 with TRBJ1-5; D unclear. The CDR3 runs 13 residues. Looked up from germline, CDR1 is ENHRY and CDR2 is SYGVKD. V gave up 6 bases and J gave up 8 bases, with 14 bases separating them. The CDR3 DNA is TGTGCCATCAGCGCGGAGGTAGAAGAGCCCCAGCATTTT. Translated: CAISAEVEEPQHF.

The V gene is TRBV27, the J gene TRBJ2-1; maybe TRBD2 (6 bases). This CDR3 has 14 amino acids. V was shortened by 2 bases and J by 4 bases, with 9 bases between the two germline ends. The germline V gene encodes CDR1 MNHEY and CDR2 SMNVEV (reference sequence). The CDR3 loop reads CASSLKGLYNEQFF. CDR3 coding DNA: TGTGCCAGCAGTTTAAAGGGACTTTACAATGAGCAGTTCTTC.

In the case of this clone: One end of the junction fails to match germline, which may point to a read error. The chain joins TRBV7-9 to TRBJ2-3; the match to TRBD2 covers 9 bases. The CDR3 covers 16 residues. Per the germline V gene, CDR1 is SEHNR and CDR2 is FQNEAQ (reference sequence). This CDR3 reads CASSLARGGSADTQYF. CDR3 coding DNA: TGTGCCAGCAGCCTAGCGCGGGGGGGTTCGGCAGATACGCAGTATTTT.

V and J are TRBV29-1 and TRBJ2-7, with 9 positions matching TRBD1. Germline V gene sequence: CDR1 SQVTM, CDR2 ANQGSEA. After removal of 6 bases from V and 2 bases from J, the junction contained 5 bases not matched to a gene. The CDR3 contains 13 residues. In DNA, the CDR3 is TGCAGCGTCGGACAGGGGAGAGCCTACGAGCAGTACTTC. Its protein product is CSVGQGRAYEQYF.

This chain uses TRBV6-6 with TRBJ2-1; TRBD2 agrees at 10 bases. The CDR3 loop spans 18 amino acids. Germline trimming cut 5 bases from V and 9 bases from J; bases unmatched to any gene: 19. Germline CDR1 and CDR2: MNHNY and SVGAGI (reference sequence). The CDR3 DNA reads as TGTGCCAGCAGTCCCCGGGGGAGCGGGGGGGTTTATAGCCGTGAGCAGTTCTTC. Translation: CASSPRGSGGVYSREQFF.

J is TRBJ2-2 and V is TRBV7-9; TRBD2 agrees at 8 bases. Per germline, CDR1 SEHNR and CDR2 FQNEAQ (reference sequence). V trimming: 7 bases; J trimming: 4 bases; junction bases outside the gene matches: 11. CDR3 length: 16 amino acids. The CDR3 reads CASNKEGLVFTGELFF. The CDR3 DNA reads TGTGCCAGCAACAAGGAGGGACTAGTGTTCACCGGGGAGCTGTTTTTT. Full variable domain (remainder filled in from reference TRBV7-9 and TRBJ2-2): DTGVSQNPRHKITKRGQNVTFRCDPISEHNRLYWYRQTLGQGPEFLTYFQNEAQLEKSRLLSDRFSAERPKGSFSTLEIQRTEQGDSAMYLCASNKEGLVFTGELFFGEGSRLTVL.

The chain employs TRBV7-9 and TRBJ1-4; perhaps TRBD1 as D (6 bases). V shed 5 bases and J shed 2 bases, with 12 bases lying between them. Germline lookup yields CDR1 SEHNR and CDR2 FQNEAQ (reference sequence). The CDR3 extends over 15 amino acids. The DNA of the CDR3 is TGTGCCAGCAGCGACCGCCAGGGGACTAATGAAAAACTGTTTTTT. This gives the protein CASSDRQGTNEKLFF.

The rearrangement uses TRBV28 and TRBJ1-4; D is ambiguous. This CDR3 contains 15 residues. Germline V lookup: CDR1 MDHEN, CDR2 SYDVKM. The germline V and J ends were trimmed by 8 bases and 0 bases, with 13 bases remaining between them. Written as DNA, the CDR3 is TGTGCCAGCGAAACCTCCGGGGCAACTAATGAAAAACTGTTTTTT. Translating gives CASETSGATNEKLFF.

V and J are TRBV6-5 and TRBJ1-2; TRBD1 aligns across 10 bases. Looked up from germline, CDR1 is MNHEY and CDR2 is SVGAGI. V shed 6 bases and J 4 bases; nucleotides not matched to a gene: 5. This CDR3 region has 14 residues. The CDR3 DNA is TGTGCCAGCAGCCGGACAGGGGGGGGCTATGGCTACACCTTC. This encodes CASSRTGGGYGYTF.

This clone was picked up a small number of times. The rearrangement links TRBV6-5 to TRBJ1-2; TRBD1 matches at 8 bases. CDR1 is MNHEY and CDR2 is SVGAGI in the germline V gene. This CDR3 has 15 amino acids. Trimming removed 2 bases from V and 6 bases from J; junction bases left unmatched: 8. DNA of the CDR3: TGTGCCAGCAGTTACCAACCAGGGGGCTCAGATGGCTACACCTTC. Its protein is CASSYQPGGSDGYTF.

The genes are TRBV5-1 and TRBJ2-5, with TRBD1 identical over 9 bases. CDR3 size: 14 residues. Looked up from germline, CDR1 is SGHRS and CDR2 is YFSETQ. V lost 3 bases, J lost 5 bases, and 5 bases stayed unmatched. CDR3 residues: CASSWDTGGETQYF. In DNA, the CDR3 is TGCGCCAGCAGCTGGGACACAGGGGGCGAGACCCAGTACTTC.

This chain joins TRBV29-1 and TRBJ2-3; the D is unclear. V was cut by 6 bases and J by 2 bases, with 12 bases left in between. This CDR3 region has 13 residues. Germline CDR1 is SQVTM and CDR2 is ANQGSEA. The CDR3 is CSVEIYTTDTQYF. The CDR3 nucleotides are TGCAGCGTCGAAATTTACACCACAGATACGCAGTATTTT.

The CDR3 loop reads CASSEGGGGTLSGANVLTF. The CDR3 region has the DNA TGTGCCAGCAGCGAGGGAGGGGGGGGCACCCTCTCTGGGGCCAACGTCCTGACTTTC. The chain recombines TRBV4-2 with TRBJ2-6; TRBD2 is a possible D gene (7 bases). V was pared by 5 bases and J by 0 bases, with 20 bases between. The germline CDR1 and CDR2 sequences are LGHNA and YNFKEQ. The CDR3 extends over 19 amino acids.

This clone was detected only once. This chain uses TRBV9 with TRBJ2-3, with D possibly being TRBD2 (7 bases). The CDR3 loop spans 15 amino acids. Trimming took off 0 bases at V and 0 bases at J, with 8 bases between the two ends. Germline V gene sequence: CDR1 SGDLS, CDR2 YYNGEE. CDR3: CASSVAGGSTDTQYF. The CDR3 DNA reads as TGTGCCAGCAGCGTAGCGGGGGGCAGCACAGATACGCAGTATTTT.

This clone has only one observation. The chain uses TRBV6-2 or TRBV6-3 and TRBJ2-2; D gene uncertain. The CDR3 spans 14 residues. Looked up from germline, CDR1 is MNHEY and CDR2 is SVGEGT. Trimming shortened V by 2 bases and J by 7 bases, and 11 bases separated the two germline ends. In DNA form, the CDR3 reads TGTGCCAGCAGTTACCAAACCCGAGGCGGGGAGCTGTTTTTT. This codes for CASSYQTRGGELFF.

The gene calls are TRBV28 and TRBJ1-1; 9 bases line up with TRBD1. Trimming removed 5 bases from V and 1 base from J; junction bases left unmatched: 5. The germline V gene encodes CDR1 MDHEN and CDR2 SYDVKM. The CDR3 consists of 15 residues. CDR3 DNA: TGTGCCAGCAGTAGGACAGGGGCCTCGAACACTGAAGCTTTCTTT. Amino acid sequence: CASSRTGASNTEAFF.

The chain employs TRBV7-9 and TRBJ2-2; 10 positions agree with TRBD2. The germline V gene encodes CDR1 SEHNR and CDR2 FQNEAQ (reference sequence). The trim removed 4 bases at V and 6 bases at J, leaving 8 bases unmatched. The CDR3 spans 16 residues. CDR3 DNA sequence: TGTGCCAGCAGCTCCGAAGCGGGGGGGGCGGCCGGGGAGCTGTTTTTT. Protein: CASSSEAGGAAGELFF.

The CDR3 DNA is TGTGCCAGCAGCTTGGGGCAGTACCTGTCAACCCTCCACTTT. Protein: CASSLGQYLSTLHF. The chain recombines TRBV5-6 with TRBJ1-6; D ambiguous. V gave up 0 bases and J gave up 14 bases, with 15 bases separating them. In germline, CDR1 is SGHDT, CDR2 YYEEEE. CDR3 length: 14 amino acids.

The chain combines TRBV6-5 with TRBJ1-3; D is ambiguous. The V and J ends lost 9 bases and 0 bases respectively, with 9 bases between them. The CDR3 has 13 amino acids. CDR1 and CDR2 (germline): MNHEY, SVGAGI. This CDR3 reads CASLTLSGNTIYF. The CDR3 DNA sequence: TGTGCCAGTCTGACTCTCTCTGGAAACACCATATATTTT.

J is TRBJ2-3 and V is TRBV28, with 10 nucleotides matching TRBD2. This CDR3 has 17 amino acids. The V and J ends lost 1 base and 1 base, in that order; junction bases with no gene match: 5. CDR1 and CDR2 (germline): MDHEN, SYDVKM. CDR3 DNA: TGTGCCAGCAGTTTATCAGGACTAGCGGACGGCACAGATACGCAGTATTTT. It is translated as CASSLSGLADGTDTQYF.

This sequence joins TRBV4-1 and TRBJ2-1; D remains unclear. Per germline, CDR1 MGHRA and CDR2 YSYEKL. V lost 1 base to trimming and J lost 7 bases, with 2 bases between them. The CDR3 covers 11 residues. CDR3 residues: CASSQVNEQFF. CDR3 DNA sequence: TGCGCCAGCAGCCAAGTAAATGAGCAGTTCTTC.

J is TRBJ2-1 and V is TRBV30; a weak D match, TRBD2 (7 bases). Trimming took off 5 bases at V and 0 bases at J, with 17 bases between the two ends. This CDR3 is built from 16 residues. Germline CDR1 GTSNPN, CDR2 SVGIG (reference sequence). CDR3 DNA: TGTGCCTGGGGACCATTTGGGGGGGCCTCCTACAATGAGCAGTTCTTC. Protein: CAWGPFGGASYNEQFF.

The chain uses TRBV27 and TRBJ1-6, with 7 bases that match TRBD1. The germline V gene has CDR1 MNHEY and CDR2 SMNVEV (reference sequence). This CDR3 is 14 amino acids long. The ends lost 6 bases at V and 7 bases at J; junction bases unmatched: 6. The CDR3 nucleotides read TGTGCCAGCAGAGGACAGGCCGTAAATTCACCCCTCCACTTT. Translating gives CASRGQAVNSPLHF.

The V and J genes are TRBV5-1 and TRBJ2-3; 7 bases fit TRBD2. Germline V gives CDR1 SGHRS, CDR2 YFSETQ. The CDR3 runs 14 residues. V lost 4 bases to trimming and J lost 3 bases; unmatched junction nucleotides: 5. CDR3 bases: TGCGCCAGCAGCCCCAGGACTAGAACAGATACGCAGTATTTT. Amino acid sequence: CASSPRTRTDTQYF. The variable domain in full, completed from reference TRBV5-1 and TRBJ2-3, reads KAGVTQTPRYLIKTRGQQVTLSCSPISGHRSVSWYQQTPGQGLQFLFEYFSETQRNKGNFPGRFSGRQFSNSRSEMNVSTLELGDSALYLCASSPRTRTDTQYFGPGTRLTVL.

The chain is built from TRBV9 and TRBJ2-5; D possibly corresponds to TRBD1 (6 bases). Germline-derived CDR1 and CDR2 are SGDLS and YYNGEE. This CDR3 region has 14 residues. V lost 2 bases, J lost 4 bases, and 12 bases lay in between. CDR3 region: CASSVREGGETQYF. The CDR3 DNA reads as TGTGCCAGCAGCGTCAGGGAAGGGGGAGAGACCCAGTACTTC.